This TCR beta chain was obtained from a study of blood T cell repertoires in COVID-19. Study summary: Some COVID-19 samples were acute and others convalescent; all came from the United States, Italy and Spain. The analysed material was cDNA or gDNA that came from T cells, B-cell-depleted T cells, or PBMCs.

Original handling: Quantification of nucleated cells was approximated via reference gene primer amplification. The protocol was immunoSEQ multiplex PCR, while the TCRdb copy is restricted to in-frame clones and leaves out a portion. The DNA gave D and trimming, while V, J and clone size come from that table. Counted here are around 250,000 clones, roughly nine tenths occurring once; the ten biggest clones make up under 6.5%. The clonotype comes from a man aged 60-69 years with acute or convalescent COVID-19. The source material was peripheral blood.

CDR3 nucleotides: TGTGCCTGGGGACAGGGGGAGGCTAATGAAAAACTGTTTTTT. This translates into CAWGQGEANEKLFF. This chain joins TRBV30 and TRBJ1-4, with 10 nucleotides matching TRBD1. The germline V gene has CDR1 GTSNPN and CDR2 SVGIG (reference sequence). Losses at the gene ends were 5 bases for V and 3 bases for J; bases not matched to a gene: 3. There are 14 residues in the CDR3.